The 19 T cell receptor beta chains reported below all come from one sample, sequenced in a study of blood T cell repertoires in COVID-19. Sequenced by immunoSEQ multiplex PCR; TCRdb stores in-frame clones only, minus some. The sample records 150,000 to 200,000 clones, 65% to 90% being singletons. The sequencing input was peripheral blood. The receptors were sampled from a man aged 50 to 59 with active or convalescent COVID-19.

The gene calls are TRBV4-1 and TRBJ2-7; no clear D. V lost 0 bases and J lost 12, with 15 bases in between. CDR3 length: 13 residues. Germline loops: CDR1 MGHRA, CDR2 YSYEKL. The CDR3 reads CASSQDLQTKRYF. The CDR3 bases are TGCGCCAGCAGCCAAGATCTCCAGACGAAGCGGTACTTC.

This chain joins TRBV30 and TRBJ1-1; D may be TRBD1 (6 bases). The CDR3 consists of 14 residues. V lost 3 bases and J lost 3, with 14 bases in between. Germline lookup yields CDR1 GTSNPN and CDR2 SVGIG (reference sequence). The CDR3 region is CAWSLGHQDTEAFF. The CDR3 bases are TGTGCCTGGAGCCTGGGACATCAGGACACTGAAGCTTTCTTT.

V and J are TRBV5-1 and TRBJ2-2; tentative D call: TRBD2 (6 bases). V was clipped by 4 bases and J by 5 bases, with 21 bases between them. The CDR3 spans 17 residues. Germline CDR1 and CDR2: SGHRS and YFSETQ. The CDR3 DNA reads TGCGCCAGCAGCACCAACTCCCAGCTCGCGGGGACCGGGGAGCTGTTTTTT. This encodes CASSTNSQLAGTGELFF.

A few counts support this clone. The V and J genes are TRBV29-1 and TRBJ1-4, with TRBD1 matching over 11 bases. This CDR3 has 13 amino acids. Germline V CDR1 and CDR2: SQVTM, ANQGSEA. V trimming: 6 bases; J trimming: 6 bases; junction bases outside the gene matches: 3. The CDR3 nucleotides read TGCAGCGTGGGGACAGGGGGGGATGAAAAACTGTTTTTT. This codes for CSVGTGGDEKLFF.

This chain connects TRBV30 to TRBJ1-2; perhaps TRBD1 as D (5 bases). The CDR3 is made up of 12 amino acids. Germline V gives CDR1 GTSNPN, CDR2 SVGIG (reference sequence). V was shortened by 7 bases and J by 1 base, with 10 bases between the two germline ends. CDR3 nucleotides: TGTGCCTCATTTAGGGGTAACTATGGCTACACCTTC. Protein sequence: CASFRGNYGYTF.

In its sample, this clone was seen a few times. This rearrangement joins TRBV9 to TRBJ1-4; D gene uncertain. CDR3 length equals 17 residues. With 4 bases removed from V and 4 bases from J, the gap between germline ends came to 20 bases. The germline V gene encodes CDR1 SGDLS and CDR2 YYNGEE. In DNA form, the CDR3 reads TGTGCCAGCAGCCCCCAGGCGAACCCGATGGTTAATGAAAAACTGTTTTTT. Its protein product is CASSPQANPMVNEKLFF.

This clone turned up a few times. The V call is TRBV4-2, the J call TRBJ2-3; D uncertain. The CDR3 contains 13 residues. Germline lookup yields CDR1 LGHNA and CDR2 YNFKEQ. The V and J ends lost 4 bases and 0 bases respectively, with 5 bases between them. In DNA form, the CDR3 reads TGTGCCAGCAGCCTCACTAGCACAGATACGCAGTATTTT. Its protein product is CASSLTSTDTQYF.

The J gene is TRBJ2-2, the V gene TRBV10-1; TRBD1 agrees at 9 bases. CDR1 is WNHNN, CDR2 SYGVQD, per germline (reference sequence). The length of the CDR3 is 15 residues. Germline trimming cut 11 bases from V and 4 bases from J; bases unmatched to any gene: 11. CDR3 DNA sequence: TGCGCCGGGGACTCGGGACAGGGAGGCACCGGGGAGCTGTTTTTT. It yields the protein CAGDSGQGGTGELFF.

This chain connects TRBV4-1 to TRBJ1-1, with D possibly TRBD1 on 6 matching bases. V lost 4 bases and J 1 base, leaving 13 bases between the germline ends. The CDR3 is made up of 15 amino acids. Germline values: CDR1 MGHRA, CDR2 YSYEKL. The DNA of the CDR3 is TGCGCCAGCAGCCTCAAGAGGGGGGGGAACACTGAAGCTTTCTTT. Translation gives CASSLKRGGNTEAFF.

Concerning this clone: This specimen includes other DNA sequences encoding the same CDR3. V and J are TRBV18 and TRBJ2-3; D not certain. Per the germline V gene, CDR1 is KGHSH and CDR2 is LQKENI. This CDR3 region has 13 residues. V gave up 4 bases and J gave up 0 bases, with 5 bases separating them. The CDR3 DNA sequence: TGTGCCAGCTCACTCGGGAGCACAGATACGCAGTATTTT. Residues: CASSLGSTDTQYF.

The chain combines TRBV28 with TRBJ2-1; 10 bases are shared with TRBD2. Germline trimming cut 4 bases from V and 6 bases from J; bases unmatched to any gene: 6. Germline CDR1 is MDHEN and CDR2 is SYDVKM. This CDR3 contains 15 residues. The CDR3 sequence: CASSSPGLALNEQFF. The CDR3 nucleotides are TGTGCCAGCAGTTCACCGGGACTAGCGCTCAATGAGCAGTTCTTC. The variable domain in full, completed from reference TRBV28 and TRBJ2-1, reads DVKVTQSSRYLVKRTGEKVFLECVQDMDHENMFWYRQDPGLGLRLIYFSYDVKMKEKGDIPEGYSVSREKKERFSLILESASTNQTSMYLCASSSPGLALNEQFFGPGTRLTVL.

The rearrangement joins TRBV28 to TRBJ1-5, with TRBD1 matching over 7 bases. The ends lost 5 bases at V and 5 bases at J; junction bases unmatched: 12. The germline V gene has CDR1 MDHEN and CDR2 SYDVKM. CDR3 length: 16 amino acids. CDR3 amino acids: CASSVHRGLPDQPQHF. The CDR3 nucleotides read TGTGCCAGCAGTGTACACAGGGGACTTCCCGATCAGCCCCAGCATTTT.

The chain combines TRBV2 with TRBJ1-2; 7 nucleotides agree with TRBD1. Looked up from germline, CDR1 is SNHLY and CDR2 is FYNNEI. This CDR3 spans 13 amino acids. V lost 1 base and J lost 7; bases outside the gene matches: 3. CDR3 sequence (DNA): TGTGCCAGCAGTGAAGAAGGGGGCCTTGGCTACACCTTC. Protein: CASSEEGGLGYTF.

This clone was seen once. The V gene is TRBV5-1, the J gene TRBJ2-7; 9 bases map to TRBD1. This CDR3 is built from 16 residues. V shed 4 bases, J shed 2 bases, and the junction held 10 bases outside the gene matches. The germline V gene encodes CDR1 SGHRS and CDR2 YFSETQ. DNA for the CDR3: TGCGCCAGCAGCGTAATACCGGGACAGGGTACCTACGAGCAGTACTTC. Translated: CASSVIPGQGTYEQYF.

The chain joins TRBV24-1 to TRBJ2-1; TRBD2 matches at 9 bases. Germline loops: CDR1 KGHDR, CDR2 SFDVKD. The CDR3 is 14 amino acids. J lost 5 bases, V lost 5 bases, and 3 bases had no gene match. Here the CDR3 reads CATSVQREDNEQFF. DNA of the CDR3: TGTGCCACCAGTGTCCAGCGGGAGGACAATGAGCAGTTCTTC.

The chain employs TRBV7-2 and TRBJ1-5; the match to TRBD1 covers 12 bases. Germline-derived CDR1 and CDR2 are SGHTA and FQGNSA. This CDR3 has 16 residues. V trimming: 1 base; J trimming: 4 bases; junction bases outside the gene matches: 2. The CDR3 region has the DNA TGTGCCAGCAGCTTAGTGGGACAGGGGGCTAATCAGCCCCAGCATTTT. As protein: CASSLVGQGANQPQHF.

The chain is built from TRBV2 and TRBJ2-4, with 7 bases aligning to TRBD2. The trim removed 8 bases at V and 13 bases at J, leaving 11 bases unmatched. Germline V lookup: CDR1 SNHLY, CDR2 FYNNEI. The CDR3 has 12 residues. CDR3 sequence: CASRFGGGMQYF. DNA for the CDR3: TGTGCCAGCCGCTTTGGGGGGGGTATGCAGTACTTC.

This chain joins TRBV7-9 and TRBJ2-3, with D possibly matching TRBD2 (6 bases). V lost 5 bases and J lost 2, with 14 bases in between. The CDR3 totals 15 residues. The germline CDR1 and CDR2 sequences are SEHNR and FQNEAQ (reference sequence). CDR3 loop: CASSPTWTTTDTQYF. CDR3 coding DNA: TGTGCCAGCAGCCCTACTTGGACTACCACAGATACGCAGTATTTT.

The V and J genes are TRBV14 and TRBJ2-5, with no clear D. V gave up 5 bases and J gave up 2 bases, with 9 bases separating them. CDR3 length: 13 residues. Germline V gene data show CDR1 as SGHDN and CDR2 as FVKESK. CDR3 protein: CASSLDFQETQYF. In DNA, the CDR3 is TGTGCCAGCAGCTTAGATTTTCAAGAGACCCAGTACTTC.